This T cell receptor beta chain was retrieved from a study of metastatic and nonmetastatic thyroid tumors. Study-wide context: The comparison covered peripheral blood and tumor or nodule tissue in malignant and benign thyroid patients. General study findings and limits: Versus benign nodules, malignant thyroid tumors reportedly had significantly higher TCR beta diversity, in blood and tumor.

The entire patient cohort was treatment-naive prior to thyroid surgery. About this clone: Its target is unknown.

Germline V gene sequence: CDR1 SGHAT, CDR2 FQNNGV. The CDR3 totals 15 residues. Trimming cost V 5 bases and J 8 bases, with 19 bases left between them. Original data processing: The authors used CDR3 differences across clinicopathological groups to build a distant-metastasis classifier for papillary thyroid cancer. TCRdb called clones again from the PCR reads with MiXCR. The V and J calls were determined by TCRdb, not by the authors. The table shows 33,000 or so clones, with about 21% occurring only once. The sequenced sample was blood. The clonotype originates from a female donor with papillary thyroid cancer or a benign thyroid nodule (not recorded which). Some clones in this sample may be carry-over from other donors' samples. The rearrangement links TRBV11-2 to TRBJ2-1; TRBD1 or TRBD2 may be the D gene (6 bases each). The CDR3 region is CASSPRGLLNYEQFF. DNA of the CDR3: TGTGCCAGCAGCCCCCGGGGGCTCCTAAACTATGAGCAGTTCTTC.